This T cell receptor (beta chain) came from a study of blood T cell repertoires in COVID-19. Sequencing was performed with immunoSEQ multiplex PCR; in TCRdb, only in-frame clones are kept and a portion is missing. The table includes some 140,000 clones, around 86% detected once. Germline V gene lookup returns CDR1 SNHLY and CDR2 FYNNEI. V lost 6 bases, J lost 2 bases, and 17 bases lay in between. The CDR3 extends over 17 amino acids. The source of this sequence is a man in his fifties with active COVID-19. This chain connects TRBV2 to TRBJ1-6; D perhaps matches TRBD1 (5 bases). The sequenced sample was peripheral blood. The CDR3 nucleotides read TGTGCCAGCAGCGGAGGGCAGGGAAAAGCCTATAATTCACCCCTCCACTTT. Translated: CASSGGQGKAYNSPLHF. Together with reference TRBV2 and TRBJ1-6, the CDR3 gives the full variable domain: EPEVTQTPSHQVTQMGQEVILRCVPISNHLYFYWYRQILGQKVEFLVSFYNNEISEKSEIFDDQFSVERPDGSNFTLKIRSTKLEDSAMYFCASSGGQGKAYNSPLHFGNGTRLTVT.